The sequence of this T cell receptor beta chain was determined in a study of CD8 T cells in Susac syndrome. The RNA input was about 0.5 to 1 ug, and it was reverse transcribed with random hexamers. TCR beta CDR3 was amplified by immunoSEQ covering 54 Vbeta and 13 Jbeta. TCRdb passed the immunoSEQ multiplex PCR reads through MiXCR, listing each CDR3 protein once. The profile shows over 300,000 distinct CDR3 sequences, about 92% of them singletons. TCR beta was sequenced from blood CD8+ and CD4+ T cells. The length of the CDR3 is 14 residues. V lost 5 bases and J lost 8, with 16 bases in between. CDR1 is SNHLY and CDR2 is FYNNEI in the germline V gene.

The material sequenced was CD4+ T cells from PBMCs. The sequence came from a human donor with multiple sclerosis. The chain uses TRBV2 and TRBJ2-1; D is ambiguous. The CDR3 spells CASSKTAPRDEQFF. The CDR3 DNA sequence: TGTGCCAGCAGTAAGACTGCCCCTCGGGATGAGCAGTTCTTC.